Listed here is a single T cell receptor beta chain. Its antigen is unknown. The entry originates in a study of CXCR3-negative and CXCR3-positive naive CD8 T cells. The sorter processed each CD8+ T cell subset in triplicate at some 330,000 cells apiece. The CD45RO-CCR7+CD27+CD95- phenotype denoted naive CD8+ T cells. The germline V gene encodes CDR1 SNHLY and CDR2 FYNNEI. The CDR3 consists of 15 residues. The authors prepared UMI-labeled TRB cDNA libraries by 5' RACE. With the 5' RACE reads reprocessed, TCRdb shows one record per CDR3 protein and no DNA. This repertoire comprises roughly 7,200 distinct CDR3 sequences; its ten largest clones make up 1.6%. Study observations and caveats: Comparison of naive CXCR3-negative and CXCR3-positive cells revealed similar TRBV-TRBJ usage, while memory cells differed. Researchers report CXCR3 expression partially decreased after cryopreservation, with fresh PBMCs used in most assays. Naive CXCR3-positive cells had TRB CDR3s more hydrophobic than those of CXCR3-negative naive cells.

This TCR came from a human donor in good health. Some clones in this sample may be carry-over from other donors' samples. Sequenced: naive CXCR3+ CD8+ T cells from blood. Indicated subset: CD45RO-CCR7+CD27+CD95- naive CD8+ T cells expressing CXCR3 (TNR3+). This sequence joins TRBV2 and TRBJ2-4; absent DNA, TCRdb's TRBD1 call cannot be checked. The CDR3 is CASSPTSPSKNIQYF.